This passage covers 7 T cell receptor beta chains from one sample sequenced in a study of identical twins. Via MiXCR, TCRdb re-called the 5' RACE reads, giving one row per CDR3 protein. The data show hundreds of thousands of distinct CDR3 sequences, approximately 18% seen once. These sequences were also reported in another study, on T cells expressing NK-cell markers.

Sequenced material: PBMCs. These receptors all stem from a woman aged 18-29 years in good health.

The chain combines TRBV24-1 with TRBJ1-5; 9 bases match TRBD1. The J segment lost 6 bases and the V segment lost 0 bases, leaving 5 bases of the junction unmatched. Germline values: CDR1 KGHDR, CDR2 SFDVKD. The CDR3 is 16 residues long. The chain's CDR3 is CATSDLKDRGSQPQHF. The CDR3 nucleotides read TGTGCCACCAGTGATTTGAAGGACAGGGGTTCTCAGCCCCAGCATTTT.

V gene TRBV27 combines with J gene TRBJ1-2; 10 bases match TRBD1. V gave up 5 bases and J gave up 6 bases; unmatched junction bases: 21. The CDR3 is 19 amino acids. The germline V gene has CDR1 MNHEY and CDR2 SMNVEV (reference sequence). CDR3 sequence: CASSPRASFPGTGVNGYTF. DNA for the CDR3: TGTGCCAGCAGTCCCCGCGCTTCGTTCCCGGGGACAGGGGTTAATGGCTACACCTTC.

In its sample, this clonotype was seen a few times. The V gene is TRBV6-2 or TRBV6-3, the J gene TRBJ2-5; D gene ambiguous. The CDR3 extends over 13 amino acids. The V gene's germline CDR1 is MNHEY and CDR2 SVGEGT. V lost 4 bases to trimming and J lost 5 bases, with 11 bases between them. The CDR3 region is CASSSQVGETQYF. In nucleotides, the CDR3 is TGTGCCAGCAGTTCCCAGGTCGGGGAGACCCAGTACTTC.

This clonotype was observed a handful of times. The rearrangement links TRBV5-6 to TRBJ1-2; D is possibly TRBD1 (6 bases). The germline gives CDR1 SGHDT, CDR2 YYEEEE. The CDR3 has 15 amino acids. V was cut by 4 bases and J by 5 bases, with 18 bases left in between. CDR3 bases: TGTGCCAGCAGCAGGGCGGACAGCAGAATTTATGGCTACACCTTC. Its translation is CASSRADSRIYGYTF. Complete variable domain (other parts from reference TRBV5-6 and TRBJ1-2): DAGVTQSPTHLIKTRGQQVTLRCSPKSGHDTVSWYQQALGQGPQFIFQYYEEEERQRGNFPDRFSGHQFPNYSSELNVNALLLGDSALYLCASSRADSRIYGYTFGSGTRLTVV.

The V and J genes are TRBV7-3 and TRBJ2-1; D tentatively fits TRBD1 or TRBD2 (6 bases each). The V gene lost 5 bases and the J gene lost 0 bases, with 23 bases spanning the gap. CDR3 length equals 19 residues. The germline V gene encodes CDR1 SGHTA and CDR2 FQGTGA. CDR3 nucleotides: TGTGCCAGCAGCCCCAGGGGACAAGCGGGTCAGATCTCCTACAATGAGCAGTTCTTC. It specifies CASSPRGQAGQISYNEQFF.

This clonotype has more than one count but fewer than ten. The chain links TRBV4-1 to TRBJ2-1; D call uncertain. V lost 0 bases and J lost 2, with 8 bases in between. Germline V lookup: CDR1 MGHRA, CDR2 YSYEKL. This CDR3 has 15 amino acids. The CDR3 region has the DNA TGCGCCAGCAGCCAAGAAACATCCCCCTACAATGAGCAGTTCTTC. Translated: CASSQETSPYNEQFF.

V usage is TRBV18 and J usage is TRBJ2-7; 7 bases are a match to TRBD1. The V and J ends lost 4 bases and 2 bases, in that order; junction bases with no gene match: 8. CDR3 length: 15 residues. The V gene's germline CDR1 is KGHSH and CDR2 LQKENI. The CDR3 nucleotides are TGTGCCAGCTCACATACGGGGACAGACCCCTACGAGCAGTACTTC. It encodes CASSHTGTDPYEQYF.